This TCR beta chain came from a study of OX40 agonist ivuxolimab in advanced cancers. Here immunoSEQ multiplex PCR was the method, and the copy in TCRdb shows in-frame clones only, minus some. This repertoire shows some 110,000 clones, 80% to 95% found once; its top ten account for 0.65% to 0.9%. This specimen was CD4+ or CD8+ T cells sorted from blood, taken in a trial of the OX40 agonist ivuxolimab. This clonotype originated in an adult with an advanced solid tumor such as melanoma, head and neck, liver or kidney cancer.

DNA for the CDR3: TGCAGTGCGACAATTAACTACGAGCAGTACTTC. Translated: CSATINYEQYF. The V and J genes are TRBV20-1 and TRBJ2-7; no clear D. CDR1 and CDR2 from the germline V gene are DFQATT and SNEGSKA (reference sequence). The V end was cut by 6 bases, the J end by 3 bases, with 9 bases between. This CDR3 region has 11 residues.